The 24 T cell receptor beta chains below come from one sample, sequenced in a study of STAT5B mutations in CD4+ large granular lymphocyte leukemia. TCRdb's copy holds only in-frame clones and misses some; the assay was immunoSEQ multiplex PCR. The sample carries about 40,000 clones, about four fifths recorded once. Sequencing was done on a sample of CD4+ T cells from blood buffy coats. The source of these receptors is a human donor in good health.

The J gene is TRBJ2-2, the V gene TRBV7-2; a possible D gene is TRBD2 (6 bases). Trimming stripped 1 base from V and 5 bases from J, with 11 bases between. CDR1 is SGHTA and CDR2 is FQGNSA in the germline V gene. This CDR3 comprises 15 residues. CDR3: CASSLVSGATGELFF. CDR3 DNA sequence: TGTGCCAGCAGCTTAGTGTCGGGAGCGACCGGGGAGCTGTTTTTT.

This chain uses TRBV4-1 with TRBJ1-2; 7 nucleotides match TRBD1. The germline V gene encodes CDR1 MGHRA and CDR2 YSYEKL. This CDR3 has 15 residues. Trimming took 4 bases from V and 2 from J; bases not matched to a gene: 7. CDR3 nucleotide sequence: TGCGCCAGCAGCCCCGGACAGGTCGCGAACTATGGCTACACCTTC. Protein product: CASSPGQVANYGYTF.

The chain uses TRBV7-3 and TRBJ1-4; no clear D. The V end was cut by 3 bases, the J end by 7 bases, with 9 bases between. This CDR3 has 13 residues. Germline assignment: CDR1 SGHTA and CDR2 FQGTGA. In nucleotides, the CDR3 is TGTGCCAGCAGCTTGGGAAGGTTTGAAAAACTGTTTTTT. Its protein product is CASSLGRFEKLFF.

J is TRBJ2-1 and V is TRBV5-1; D is uncertain. V was shortened by 4 bases and J by 0 bases, with 11 bases between the two germline ends. Germline CDR1 and CDR2: SGHRS and YFSETQ. The CDR3 runs 15 residues. CDR3 coding DNA: TGCGCCAGCAGCCCAACATACCTCTCCTACAATGAGCAGTTCTTC. It codes for CASSPTYLSYNEQFF.

The chain links TRBV14 to TRBJ2-2; no definite D call. Germline loops: CDR1 SGHDN, CDR2 FVKESK. The V end lost 6 bases, the J end lost 0 bases, and 11 bases lay between the germline ends. CDR3 length: 15 amino acids. CDR3 nucleotide sequence: TGTGCCAGCAGGGCGTGGAGCGCGAACACCGGGGAGCTGTTTTTT. Amino acid sequence: CASRAWSANTGELFF.

This sequence joins TRBV5-5 and TRBJ1-3; no reliable D call. Deletions cut 3 bases from V and 0 bases from J, with 4 bases between. This CDR3 comprises 13 residues. From germline, CDR1 is SGHKS and CDR2 YYEKEE (reference sequence). The CDR3 coding sequence is TGTGCCAGCAGCTCAGCCTCTGGAAACACCATATATTTT. Its protein is CASSSASGNTIYF. The full variable domain, with the rest looked up from reference TRBV5-5 and TRBJ1-3, is DAGVTQSPTHLIKTRGQQVTLRCSPISGHKSVSWYQQVLGQGPQFIFQYYEKEERGRGNFPDRFSARQFPNYSSELNVNALLLGDSALYLCASSSASGNTIYFGEGSWLTVV.

This chain connects TRBV4-1 to TRBJ1-5; D is unclear. V lost 3 bases and J lost 3, with 18 bases in between. The CDR3 is 17 amino acids. The V gene's germline CDR1 is MGHRA and CDR2 YSYEKL. This chain's CDR3 is CASSQAIGPPNNQPQHF. The CDR3 DNA is TGCGCCAGCAGCCAGGCGATAGGACCCCCAAACAATCAGCCCCAGCATTTT.

Only a few counts were recorded for this clone. The chain couples TRBV7-3 to TRBJ2-1; D is perhaps TRBD2 (5 bases). The V gene lost 8 bases and the J gene lost 9 bases, with 23 bases spanning the gap. Germline CDR1 is SGHTA and CDR2 is FQGTGA. The CDR3 sequence is 15 residues long. This CDR3 is CASSDVPSGWSEQFF. The CDR3 region has the DNA TGTGCCAGCTCGGACGTGCCCAGCGGATGGAGTGAGCAGTTCTTC.

V is TRBV14 and J is TRBJ2-7, with TRBD1 matching over 10 bases. CDR3 length: 16 residues. The ends lost 4 bases at V and 6 bases at J; junction bases unmatched: 12. Per the germline V gene, CDR1 is SGHDN and CDR2 is FVKESK. In DNA form, the CDR3 reads TGTGCCAGCAGCCCATTATCGGGACAGGGGAGCGGCGAGCAGTACTTC. Encoded protein: CASSPLSGQGSGEQYF.

This clone has a handful of counts. J is TRBJ2-7 and V is TRBV4-3; TRBD1 is a possible D gene (5 bases). Per germline, CDR1 LGHNA and CDR2 YSLEER. Trimming took off 0 bases at V and 7 bases at J, with 16 bases between the two ends. This CDR3 is 15 amino acids long. CDR3 amino acids: CASSQDSRQPVEQYF. The DNA for the CDR3 is TGCGCCAGCAGCCAAGATTCCCGACAGCCTGTGGAGCAGTACTTC.

V usage is TRBV7-3 and J usage is TRBJ2-3, with 9 nucleotides matching TRBD2. CDR1 and CDR2 (germline): SGHTA, FQGTGA. The CDR3 loop spans 15 amino acids. V gave up 2 bases and J gave up 6 bases; unmatched junction bases: 6. CDR3 in amino acids: CASSLAGGAQDTQYF. As DNA, the CDR3 is TGTGCCAGCAGCTTAGCGGGGGGGGCACAGGATACGCAGTATTTT.

The rearrangement joins TRBV28 to TRBJ2-3; tentative D call: TRBD2 (6 bases). Germline CDR1 reads MDHEN; CDR2 reads SYDVKM. The germline V and J ends were trimmed by 7 bases and 5 bases, with 22 bases remaining between them. The CDR3 consists of 16 residues. CDR3 residues: CASTSMAGRMGDTQYF. The CDR3 bases are TGTGCCAGCACCTCGATGGCGGGAAGGATGGGAGATACGCAGTATTTT.

V gene TRBV11-2 combines with J gene TRBJ2-1; the D gene is possibly TRBD2 (6 bases). The length of the CDR3 is 14 residues. V was cut by 1 base and J by 5 bases, with 9 bases left in between. Germline V gene sequence: CDR1 SGHAT, CDR2 FQNNGV. For the CDR3, the DNA is TGTGCCAGCAGCTTAGCGGGAGCCGACAATGAGCAGTTCTTC. Translated, it gives CASSLAGADNEQFF. Full variable domain (outside the CDR3, taken from reference TRBV11-2 and TRBJ2-1): EAGVAQSPRYKIIEKRQSVAFWCNPISGHATLYWYQQILGQGPKLLIQFQNNGVVDDSQLPKDRFSAERLKGVDSTLKIQPAKLEDSAVYLCASSLAGADNEQFFGPGTRLTVL.

This clone was picked up a small number of times. The genes are TRBV19 and TRBJ1-5; D is undetermined. V gave up 10 bases and J gave up 2 bases, with 12 bases separating them. Germline values: CDR1 LNHDA, CDR2 SQIVND (reference sequence). The CDR3 spans 13 residues. The CDR3 loop reads CATSRWGNQPQHF. CDR3 nucleotides: TGTGCCACCTCAAGGTGGGGCAATCAGCCCCAGCATTTT.

This clone was seen a single time. This sequence joins TRBV25-1 and TRBJ1-5; 8 nucleotides align to TRBD1. The V and J ends lost 6 bases and 3 bases, in that order; junction bases with no gene match: 4. Germline values: CDR1 MGHDK, CDR2 SYGVNS. CDR3 length: 14 amino acids. CDR3 sequence reads: CASSETGVNQPQHF. As DNA, the CDR3 is TGTGCCAGCAGCGAGACAGGGGTCAATCAGCCCCAGCATTTT.

Only a few counts were recorded for this clone. The rearrangement uses TRBV11-1 and TRBJ2-5; maybe TRBD2 (5 bases). CDR1 SGHAT and CDR2 FQDESV come from the germline V gene (reference sequence). This CDR3 is built from 13 residues. The V and J ends lost 5 bases and 9 bases respectively, with 16 bases between them. The CDR3 loop is CASSDRLKSSQYF. The DNA of the CDR3 is TGTGCCAGCAGCGATAGACTAAAGTCTTCCCAGTACTTC.

The rearrangement uses TRBV2 and TRBJ1-2; TRBD1 matches 8 bases. This CDR3 has 14 amino acids. The germline V gene has CDR1 SNHLY and CDR2 FYNNEI. Trimming removed 6 bases from V and 5 bases from J; junction bases left unmatched: 8. The CDR3 region is CASRVTGGGYGYTF. DNA of the CDR3: TGTGCCAGCAGGGTCACAGGGGGAGGGTATGGCTACACCTTC.

This chain links TRBV21-1 with TRBJ1-6. TRBV21-1 is termed a pseudogene. The CDR3 spans 14 residues. CDR3 protein: CASSKASSNSPLHF. CDR3 bases: TGTGCCAGCAGCAAAGCAAGTTCCAATTCACCCCTCCACTTT.

For the CDR3, the DNA is TGTGCCAGCAGTGAATCAGAGGTTTTGGACTACACCTTC. It translates to CASSESEVLDYTF. The rearrangement joins TRBV25-1 to TRBJ1-2; no definite D call. Germline values: CDR1 MGHDK, CDR2 SYGVNS. Trimming left V 1 base short and J 10 bases short, with 13 bases between. The CDR3 is 13 amino acids.

The chain has TRBV19 and TRBJ1-3, with 8 bases aligning to TRBD1. The V segment lost 3 bases and the J segment 9 bases; nucleotides outside the gene matches: 4. This CDR3 is 13 amino acids long. CDR1 is LNHDA, CDR2 SQIVND, per germline (reference sequence). As DNA, the CDR3 is TGTGCCAGTAGTATTGTTGGGACAGGCACCATATATTTT. Translated, it gives CASSIVGTGTIYF.

In this sample, this clone turned up once. V usage is TRBV5-5 and J usage is TRBJ2-1; D perhaps matches TRBD2 (6 bases). Trimming took off 5 bases at V and 2 bases at J, with 14 bases between the two ends. CDR1 and CDR2 from the germline V gene are SGHKS and YYEKEE (reference sequence). CDR3 length equals 15 residues. CDR3 nucleotide sequence: TGTGCCAGCAGTCTTGCGGGACTGACCTACAATGAGCAGTTCTTC. Protein product: CASSLAGLTYNEQFF.

As to this clone: The junction departs from the called germline gene at one end, perhaps through a read error. The CDR3 sequence: CASSPGTSRATDTQYF. As DNA, the CDR3 is TGTGCTAGCAGCCCCGGGACTAGCCGCGCCACAGATACGCAGTATTTT. The chain links TRBV7-7 to TRBJ2-3; 9 bases agree with TRBD2. The CDR3 runs to 16 residues. Germline lookup yields CDR1 SSHAT and CDR2 FNYEAQ (reference sequence).

The CDR3: CASSGSSPLHF. The CDR3 DNA sequence: TGTGCCAGCAGTGGGAGTTCACCCCTCCACTTT. V gene TRBV2 combines with J gene TRBJ1-6; D ambiguous. Germline CDR1 SNHLY, CDR2 FYNNEI. This CDR3 has 11 amino acids. Trimming shortened V by 4 bases and J by 9 bases, and 4 bases separated the two germline ends.

The V call is TRBV6-4, the J call TRBJ2-6, with D possibly TRBD1 on 5 matching bases. The germline V gene encodes CDR1 MRHNA and CDR2 SNTAGT. Trimming shortened V by 3 bases and J by 2 bases, and 5 bases separated the two germline ends. The CDR3 covers 14 residues. CDR3 residues: CASSEGAGANVLTF. CDR3 in DNA: TGTGCCAGCAGTGAAGGGGCTGGGGCCAACGTCCTGACTTTC.